Listed here are 3 T cell receptor beta chains from one sample, sequenced in a study of shared clonotypes between healthy human individuals. Generated by immunoSEQ multiplex PCR, the TCRdb table keeps only in-frame clones and is missing some. Here the sample spans about half a million clones, about 78% being singletons. Source material: PBMCs. The receptors were gathered from a woman aged 40 to 50 in good health. Some clones in this sample may be carry-over from other donors' samples.

The rearrangement links TRBV20-1 to TRBJ2-1; D is unresolved. Germline CDR1 reads DFQATT; CDR2 reads SNEGSKA (reference sequence). This CDR3 comprises 11 residues. Trimming shortened V by 7 bases and J by 9 bases, and 13 bases separated the two germline ends. CDR3 in DNA: TGCAGTGGTCAAAGAGCAATTGAGCAGTTCTTC. Residues: CSGQRAIEQFF.

The chain employs TRBV7-9 and TRBJ2-2; D is unclear. Germline CDR1 and CDR2: SEHNR and FQNEAQ (reference sequence). The length of the CDR3 is 16 residues. Trimming shortened V by 4 bases and J by 0 bases, and 12 bases separated the two germline ends. The CDR3 region has the DNA TGTGCCAGCAGCTCCCCCGGACCAGCGAACACCGGGGAGCTGTTTTTT. The encoded protein is CASSSPGPANTGELFF. Using reference TRBV7-9 and TRBJ2-2 for the parts outside the CDR3, the full variable domain is DTGVSQNPRHKITKRGQNVTFRCDPISEHNRLYWYRQTLGQGPEFLTYFQNEAQLEKSRLLSDRFSAERPKGSFSTLEIQRTEQGDSAMYLCASSSPGPANTGELFFGEGSRLTVL.

V is TRBV6-1 and J is TRBJ2-1, with D possibly being TRBD1 (7 bases). Germline-derived CDR1 and CDR2 are MNHNS and SASEGT. This CDR3 has 14 residues. Trimming removed 6 bases from V and 2 bases from J, with 11 bases in between. The CDR3 sequence: CASREGQPYNEQFF. The CDR3, as DNA: TGTGCCAGCAGGGAGGGACAGCCCTACAATGAGCAGTTCTTC.